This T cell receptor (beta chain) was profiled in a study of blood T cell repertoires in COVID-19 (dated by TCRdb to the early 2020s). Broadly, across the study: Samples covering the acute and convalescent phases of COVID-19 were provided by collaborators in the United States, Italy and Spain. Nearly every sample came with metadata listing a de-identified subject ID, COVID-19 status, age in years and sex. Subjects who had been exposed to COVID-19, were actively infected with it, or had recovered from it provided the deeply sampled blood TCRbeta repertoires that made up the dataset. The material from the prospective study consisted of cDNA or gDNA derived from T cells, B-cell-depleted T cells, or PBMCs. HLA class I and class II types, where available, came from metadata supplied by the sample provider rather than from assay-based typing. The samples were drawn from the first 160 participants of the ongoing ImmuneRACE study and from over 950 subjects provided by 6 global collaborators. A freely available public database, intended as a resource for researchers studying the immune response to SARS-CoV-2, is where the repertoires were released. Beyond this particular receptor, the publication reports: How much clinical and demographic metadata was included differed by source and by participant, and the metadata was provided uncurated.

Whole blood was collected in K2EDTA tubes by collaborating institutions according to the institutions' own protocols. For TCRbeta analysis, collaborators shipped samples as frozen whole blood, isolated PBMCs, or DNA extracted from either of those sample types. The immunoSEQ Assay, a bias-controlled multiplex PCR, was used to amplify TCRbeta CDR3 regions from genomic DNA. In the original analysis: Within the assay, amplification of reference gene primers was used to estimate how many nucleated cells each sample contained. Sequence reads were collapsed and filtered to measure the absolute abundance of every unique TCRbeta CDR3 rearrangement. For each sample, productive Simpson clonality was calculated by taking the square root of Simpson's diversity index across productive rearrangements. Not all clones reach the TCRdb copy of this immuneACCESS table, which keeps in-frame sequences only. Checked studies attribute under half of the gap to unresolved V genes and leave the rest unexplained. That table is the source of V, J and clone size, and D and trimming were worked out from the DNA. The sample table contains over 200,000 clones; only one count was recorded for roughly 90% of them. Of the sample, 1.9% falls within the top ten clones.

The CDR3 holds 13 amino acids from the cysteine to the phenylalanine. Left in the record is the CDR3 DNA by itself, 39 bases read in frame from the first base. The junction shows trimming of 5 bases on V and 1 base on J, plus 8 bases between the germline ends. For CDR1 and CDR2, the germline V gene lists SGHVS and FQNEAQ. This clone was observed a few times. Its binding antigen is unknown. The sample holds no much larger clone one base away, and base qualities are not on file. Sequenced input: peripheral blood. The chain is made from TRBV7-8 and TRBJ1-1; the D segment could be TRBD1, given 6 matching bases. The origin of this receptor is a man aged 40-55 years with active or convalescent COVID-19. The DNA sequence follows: TGTGCCAGCAGCGCGACAGGGAACACTGAAGCTTTCTTT. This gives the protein CASSATGNTEAFF.